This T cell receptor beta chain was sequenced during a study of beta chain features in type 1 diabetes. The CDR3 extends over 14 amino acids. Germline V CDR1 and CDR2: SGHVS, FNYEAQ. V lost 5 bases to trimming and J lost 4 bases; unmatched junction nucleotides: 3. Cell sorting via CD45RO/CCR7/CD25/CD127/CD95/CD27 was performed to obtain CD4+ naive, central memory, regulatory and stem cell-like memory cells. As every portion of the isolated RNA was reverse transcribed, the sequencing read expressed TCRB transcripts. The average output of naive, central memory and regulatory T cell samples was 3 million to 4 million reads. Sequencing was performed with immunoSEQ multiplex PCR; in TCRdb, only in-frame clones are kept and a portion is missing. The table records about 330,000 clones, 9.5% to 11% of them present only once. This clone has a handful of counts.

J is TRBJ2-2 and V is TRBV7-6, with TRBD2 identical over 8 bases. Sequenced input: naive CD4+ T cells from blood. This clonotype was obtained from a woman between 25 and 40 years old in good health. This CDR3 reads CASSPSGLTGELFF. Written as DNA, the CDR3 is TGTGCCAGCAGCCCTAGCGGGCTCACCGGGGAGCTGTTTTTT.